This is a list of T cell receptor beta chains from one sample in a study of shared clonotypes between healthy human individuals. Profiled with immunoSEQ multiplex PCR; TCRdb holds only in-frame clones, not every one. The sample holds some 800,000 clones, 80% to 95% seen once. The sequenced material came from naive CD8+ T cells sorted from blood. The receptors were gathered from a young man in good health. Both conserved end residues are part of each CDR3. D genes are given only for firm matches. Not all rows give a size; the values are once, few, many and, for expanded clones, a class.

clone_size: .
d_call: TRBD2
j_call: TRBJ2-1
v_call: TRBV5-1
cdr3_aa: CASSLAPRGENNEQFF
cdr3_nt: TGCGCCAGCAGCTTGGCCCCTCGGGGGGAGAACAATGAGCAGTTCTTC

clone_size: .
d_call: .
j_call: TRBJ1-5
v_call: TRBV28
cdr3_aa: CASSLQAVNQPQHF
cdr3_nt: TGTGCCAGCAGTTTACAGGCAGTCAATCAGCCCCAGCATTTT

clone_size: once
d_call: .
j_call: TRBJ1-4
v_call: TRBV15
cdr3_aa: CATAESPTTNEKLFF
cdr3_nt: TGTGCCACGGCCGAATCCCCAACAACTAATGAAAAACTGTTTTTT

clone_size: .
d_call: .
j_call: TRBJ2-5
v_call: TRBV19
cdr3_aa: CASSLKGQETQYF
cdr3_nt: TGTGCCAGTAGTTTAAAAGGGCAAGAGACCCAGTACTTC

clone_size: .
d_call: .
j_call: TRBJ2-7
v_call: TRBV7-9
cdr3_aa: CASSLPGGQTYEQYF
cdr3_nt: TGTGCCAGCAGCCTACCGGGAGGACAGACCTACGAGCAGTACTTC

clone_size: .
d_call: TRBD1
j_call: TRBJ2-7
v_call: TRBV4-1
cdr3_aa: CASSQDWTGSSYEQYF
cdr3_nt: TGCGCCAGCAGCCAAGATTGGACAGGTAGCTCCTACGAGCAGTACTTC

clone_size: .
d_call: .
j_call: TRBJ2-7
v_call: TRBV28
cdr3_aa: CASSLWELGTYEQYF
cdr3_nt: TGTGCCAGCAGTTTATGGGAACTGGGGACCTACGAGCAGTACTTC

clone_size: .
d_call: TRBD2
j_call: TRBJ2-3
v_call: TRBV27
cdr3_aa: CASSGISGTDTQYF
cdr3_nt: TGTGCCAGCAGTGGTATTAGCGGGACAGATACGCAGTATTTT

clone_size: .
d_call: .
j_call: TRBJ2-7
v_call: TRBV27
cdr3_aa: CASSSLESSYEQYF
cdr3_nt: TGTGCCAGCAGTTCGCTAGAGAGCTCCTACGAGCAGTACTTC

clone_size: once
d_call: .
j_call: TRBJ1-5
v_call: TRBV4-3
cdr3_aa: CASSQEPPWGGSNQPQHF
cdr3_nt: TGCGCCAGCAGCCAAGAACCCCCTTGGGGCGGTAGCAATCAGCCCCAGCATTTT

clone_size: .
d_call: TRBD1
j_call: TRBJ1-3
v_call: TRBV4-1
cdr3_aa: CASSQDRGQSGNTIYF
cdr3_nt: TGCGCCAGCAGCCAAGACAGGGGGCAATCTGGAAACACCATATATTTT

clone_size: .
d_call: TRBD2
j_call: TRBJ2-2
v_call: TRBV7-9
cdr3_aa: CASSGLAGQTGELFF
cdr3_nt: TGTGCCAGCAGTGGACTAGCGGGACAAACCGGGGAGCTGTTTTTT

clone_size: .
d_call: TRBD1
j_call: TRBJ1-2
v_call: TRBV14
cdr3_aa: CASSQDAGGLYGYTF
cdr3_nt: TGTGCCAGCAGCCAAGATGCAGGGGGACTCTATGGCTACACCTTC

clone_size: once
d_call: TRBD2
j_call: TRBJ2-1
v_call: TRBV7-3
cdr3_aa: CASSPSGSSYNEQFF
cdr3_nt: TGTGCCAGCAGTCCCAGCGGGAGCTCCTACAATGAGCAGTTCTTC

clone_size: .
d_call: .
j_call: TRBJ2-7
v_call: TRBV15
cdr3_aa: CATSPNRGSPYEQYF
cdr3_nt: TGTGCCACCAGCCCCAATCGGGGCAGCCCCTACGAGCAGTACTTC

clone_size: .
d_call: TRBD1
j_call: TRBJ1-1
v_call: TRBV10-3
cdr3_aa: CAIRGTGDLRTEAFF
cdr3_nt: TGTGCCATCAGGGGGACAGGGGATTTGCGCACTGAAGCTTTCTTT

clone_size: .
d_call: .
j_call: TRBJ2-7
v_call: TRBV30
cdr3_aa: CAWSNGVTYEQYF
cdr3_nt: TGTGCCTGGAGTAACGGGGTAACCTACGAGCAGTACTTC

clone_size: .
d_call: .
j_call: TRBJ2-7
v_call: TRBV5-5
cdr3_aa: CASSPHGGVSYEQYF
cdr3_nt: TGTGCCAGCAGCCCTCATGGTGGGGTCTCCTACGAGCAGTACTTC

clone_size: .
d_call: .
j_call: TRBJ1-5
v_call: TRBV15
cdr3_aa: CATSSGGQIYQPQHF
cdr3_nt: TGTGCCACCAGCAGCGGAGGACAGATATATCAGCCCCAGCATTTT

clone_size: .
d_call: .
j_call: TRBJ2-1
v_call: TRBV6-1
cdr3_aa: CASSEGLASYNEQFF
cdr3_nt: TGTGCCAGCAGTGAAGGCCTAGCGAGTTACAATGAGCAGTTCTTC

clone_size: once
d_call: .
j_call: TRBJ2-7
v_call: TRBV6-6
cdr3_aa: CASSSPRASTYEQYF
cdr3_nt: TGTGCCAGCAGCTCTCCTCGCGCCTCGACCTACGAGCAGTACTTC

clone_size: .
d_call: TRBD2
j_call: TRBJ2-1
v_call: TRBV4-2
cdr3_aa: CASSQDLLAGGYNEQFF
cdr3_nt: TGTGCCAGCAGCCAAGATCTTCTAGCGGGAGGCTACAATGAGCAGTTCTTC

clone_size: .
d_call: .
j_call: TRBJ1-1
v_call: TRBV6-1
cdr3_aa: CASTESGGITEAFF
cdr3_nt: TGTGCCAGCACCGAAAGCGGGGGAATCACTGAAGCTTTCTTT

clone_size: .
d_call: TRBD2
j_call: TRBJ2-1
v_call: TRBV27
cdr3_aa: CASSSASGRFYNEQFF
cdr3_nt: TGTGCCAGCAGTTCCGCCAGCGGGAGGTTCTACAATGAGCAGTTCTTC

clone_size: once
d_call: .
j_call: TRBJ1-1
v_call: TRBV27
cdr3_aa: CASSLTHRGTEAFF
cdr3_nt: TGTGCCAGCAGTCTAACACATCGGGGCACTGAAGCTTTCTTT

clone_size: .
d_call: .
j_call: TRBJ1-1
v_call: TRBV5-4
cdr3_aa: CASSNDRWAFEAFF
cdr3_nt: TGTGCCAGCAGCAACGACAGGTGGGCTTTTGAAGCTTTCTTT

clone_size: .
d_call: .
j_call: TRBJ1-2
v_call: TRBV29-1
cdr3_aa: CSVGPSGAGINYGYTF
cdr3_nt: TGCAGCGTTGGACCCTCAGGGGCAGGGATTAACTATGGCTACACCTTC

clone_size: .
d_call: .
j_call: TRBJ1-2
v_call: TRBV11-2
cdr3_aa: CASSLVNGYTF
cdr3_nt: TGTGCCAGCAGCTTAGTAAATGGCTACACCTTC

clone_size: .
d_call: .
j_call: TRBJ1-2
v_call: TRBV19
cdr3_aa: CASSPYRQYGYTF
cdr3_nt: TGTGCCAGTAGTCCGTACAGACAGTATGGCTACACCTTC

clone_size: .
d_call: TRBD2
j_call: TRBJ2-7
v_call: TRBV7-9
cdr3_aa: CASSLPRGTSGYSYEQYF
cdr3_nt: TGTGCCAGCAGCTTACCGCGTGGGACTAGCGGTTACTCCTACGAGCAGTACTTC

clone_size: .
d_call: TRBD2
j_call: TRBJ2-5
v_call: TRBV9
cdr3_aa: CASSVGREAQETQYF
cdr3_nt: TGTGCCAGCAGCGTAGGTCGGGAGGCCCAAGAGACCCAGTACTTC

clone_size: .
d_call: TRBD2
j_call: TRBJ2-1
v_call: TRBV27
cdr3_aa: CASSRTSGSRNEQFF
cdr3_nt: TGTGCCAGCAGTCGTACTAGCGGGAGTAGGAATGAGCAGTTCTTC

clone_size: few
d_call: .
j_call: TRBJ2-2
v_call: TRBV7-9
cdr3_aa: CASSLYNTGELFF
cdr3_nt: TGTGCCAGCAGCTTATACAACACCGGGGAGCTGTTTTTT

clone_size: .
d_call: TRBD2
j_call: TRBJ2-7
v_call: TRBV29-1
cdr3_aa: CSVGLAGTYEQYF
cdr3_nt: TGCAGCGTCGGTCTAGCGGGAACCTACGAGCAGTACTTC

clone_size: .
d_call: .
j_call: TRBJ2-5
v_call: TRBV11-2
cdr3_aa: CASSLGAGYETQYF
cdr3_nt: TGTGCCAGCAGCTTAGGGGCAGGGTACGAGACCCAGTACTTC

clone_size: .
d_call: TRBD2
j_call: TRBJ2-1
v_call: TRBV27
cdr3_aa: CASSLSGRPSGNSFF
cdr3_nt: TGTGCCAGCAGTTTATCTGGCAGGCCTAGCGGGAACTCCTTCTTC

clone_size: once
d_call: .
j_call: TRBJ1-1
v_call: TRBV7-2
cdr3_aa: CASSLFVGDTEAFF
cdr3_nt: TGTGCCAGCAGCTTATTTGTGGGAGACACTGAAGCTTTCTTT

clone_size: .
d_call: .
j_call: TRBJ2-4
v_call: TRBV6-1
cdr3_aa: CASSEFGRGSVLAKNIQYF
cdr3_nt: TGTGCCAGCAGTGAATTCGGGCGGGGATCCGTCCTAGCCAAAAACATTCAGTACTTC

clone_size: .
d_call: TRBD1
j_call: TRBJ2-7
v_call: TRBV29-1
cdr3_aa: CSVGGRTGAYEQYF
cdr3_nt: TGCAGCGTTGGGGGTAGGACAGGGGCATACGAGCAGTACTTC

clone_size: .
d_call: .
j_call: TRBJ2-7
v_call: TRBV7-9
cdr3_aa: CASSGRIRYEQYF
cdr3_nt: TGTGCCAGCAGCGGCCGGATACGCTACGAGCAGTACTTC

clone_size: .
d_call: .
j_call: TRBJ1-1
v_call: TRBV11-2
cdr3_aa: CASSSMGPNTEAFF
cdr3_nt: TGTGCCAGCAGCTCCATGGGGCCGAACACTGAAGCTTTCTTT

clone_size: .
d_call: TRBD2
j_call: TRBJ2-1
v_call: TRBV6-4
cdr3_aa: CASSAGLAGEWSYNEQFF
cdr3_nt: TGTGCCAGCAGTGCGGGACTAGCGGGAGAATGGTCCTACAATGAGCAGTTCTTC

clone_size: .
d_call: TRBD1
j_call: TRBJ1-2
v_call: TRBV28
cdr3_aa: CASSLSGTAVYGYTF
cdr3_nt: TGTGCCAGCAGTTTATCCGGGACAGCCGTCTATGGCTACACCTTC

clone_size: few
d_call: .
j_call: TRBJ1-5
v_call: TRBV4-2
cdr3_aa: CASSQDLDRLEEHF
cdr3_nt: TGTGCCAGCAGCCAAGATCTCGACAGGCTGGAGGAGCATTTT

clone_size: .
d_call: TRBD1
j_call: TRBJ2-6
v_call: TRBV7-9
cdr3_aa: CASSPREQGASSGANVLTF
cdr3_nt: TGTGCCAGCAGCCCGAGGGAACAGGGGGCTTCCTCTGGGGCCAACGTCCTGACTTTC

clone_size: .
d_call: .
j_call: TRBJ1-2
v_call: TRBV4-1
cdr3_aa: CASSQGQGPGYGYTF
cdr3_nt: TGCGCCAGCAGCCAAGGCCAAGGGCCGGGCTATGGCTACACCTTC

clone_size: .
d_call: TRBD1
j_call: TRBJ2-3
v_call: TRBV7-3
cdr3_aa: CASSQQGLTDTQYF
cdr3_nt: TGTGCCAGCAGTCAACAGGGGTTGACAGATACGCAGTATTTT

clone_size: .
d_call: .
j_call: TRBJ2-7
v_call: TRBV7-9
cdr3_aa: CASSLRRGPIPEQYF
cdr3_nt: TGTGCCAGCAGCTTGCGTCGGGGGCCGATTCCTGAGCAGTACTTC

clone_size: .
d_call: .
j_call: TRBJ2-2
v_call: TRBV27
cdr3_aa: CASSLEQNTGELFF
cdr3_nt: TGTGCCAGCAGTTTGGAACAGAACACCGGGGAGCTGTTTTTT

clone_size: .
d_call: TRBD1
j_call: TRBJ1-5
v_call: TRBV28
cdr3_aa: CASSLAQGANQPQHF
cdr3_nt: TGTGCCAGCAGTTTAGCACAGGGGGCAAATCAGCCCCAGCATTTT

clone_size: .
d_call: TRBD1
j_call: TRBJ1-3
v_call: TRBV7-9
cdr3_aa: CASSPPRTGVQDFGNTIYF
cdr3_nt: TGTGCCAGCAGCCCCCCCCGGACAGGGGTACAAGACTTTGGAAACACCATATATTTT

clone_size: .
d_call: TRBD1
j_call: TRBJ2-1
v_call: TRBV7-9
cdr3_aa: CASSLTGEYNEQFF
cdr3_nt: TGTGCCAGCAGCTTGACAGGGGAATACAATGAGCAGTTCTTC

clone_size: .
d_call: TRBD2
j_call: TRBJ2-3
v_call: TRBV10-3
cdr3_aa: CAISEVLAGTDTQYF
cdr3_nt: TGTGCCATCAGTGAGGTGCTAGCGGGTACAGATACGCAGTATTTT

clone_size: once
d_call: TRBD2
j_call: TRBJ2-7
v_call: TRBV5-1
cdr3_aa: CASSFSLAGEYEQYF
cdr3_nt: TGCGCCAGCAGCTTCTCGTTAGCGGGAGAGTACGAGCAGTACTTC

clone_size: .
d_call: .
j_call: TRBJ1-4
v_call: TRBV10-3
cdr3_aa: CAISDQSGVNEKLFF
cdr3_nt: TGTGCCATCAGTGACCAATCGGGGGTAAATGAAAAACTGTTTTTT

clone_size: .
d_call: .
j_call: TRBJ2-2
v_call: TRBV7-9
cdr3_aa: CASSADGVWSGELFF
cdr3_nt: TGTGCCAGCAGCGCTGACGGGGTTTGGTCCGGGGAGCTGTTTTTT